The 21 T cell receptor beta chains in this list originate from one sample, sequenced in a study of shared clonotypes between healthy human individuals. The assay was immunoSEQ multiplex PCR, and TCRdb's table has in-frame clones only and misses some. The sample shows more than 2,000,000 clones, approximately 93% of them seen only once. The sample taken for sequencing was naive CD4+ T cells from PBMCs. Described subset: CD45RA+ positively selected. Every receptor here comes from a man between 18 and 29 years old in good health. Some clones in this sample may be carry-over from other donors' samples.

The rearrangement joins TRBV27 to TRBJ1-2, with 7 bases matching TRBD1. The CDR3 is 15 amino acids. Germline lookup yields CDR1 MNHEY and CDR2 SMNVEV (reference sequence). V was clipped by 4 bases and J by 4 bases; unmatched bases: 9. Written as DNA, the CDR3 is TGTGCCAGCAGTTCAGACAGGGAAAGAGGCTATGGCTACACCTTC. It yields the protein CASSSDRERGYGYTF.

The CDR3 is CASSTSQGMSGYTF. The CDR3 DNA reads TGTGCCAGCAGTACATCACAGGGGATGAGCGGCTACACCTTC. J is TRBJ1-2 and V is TRBV6-5, with 7 bases that match TRBD1. The CDR3 totals 14 residues. The V gene's germline CDR1 is MNHEY and CDR2 SVGAGI. The trim removed 5 bases at V and 8 bases at J, leaving 11 bases unmatched.

The genes are TRBV7-9 and TRBJ1-3; TRBD1 aligns across 9 bases. Germline trimming cut 0 bases from V and 6 bases from J; bases unmatched to any gene: 9. The CDR3 length is 17 residues. Looked up from germline, CDR1 is SEHNR and CDR2 is FQNEAQ (reference sequence). CDR3 DNA sequence: TGTGCCAGCAGCTTAGCGTGGAGACAGGGGGAGGAAAACACCATATATTTT. Translating gives CASSLAWRQGEENTIYF.

This clone was counted a single time. V usage is TRBV2 and J usage is TRBJ2-5; D is possibly TRBD1 (6 bases). The CDR3 covers 12 residues. Germline V gene data show CDR1 as SNHLY and CDR2 as FYNNEI. The V gene lost 4 bases and the J gene lost 4 bases, with 7 bases spanning the gap. The CDR3 protein is CASSAGVETQYF. In nucleotides, the CDR3 is TGTGCCAGCAGTGCAGGGGTAGAGACCCAGTACTTC.

CDR3: CASGEQGPYEQYF. Written as DNA, the CDR3 is TGTGCCAGCGGGGAACAGGGACCCTACGAGCAGTACTTC. The V gene is TRBV6-6, the J gene TRBJ2-7, with TRBD1 as a possible D gene (6 bases). Germline V gene lookup returns CDR1 MNHNY and CDR2 SVGAGI (reference sequence). V was pared by 8 bases and J by 2 bases, with 13 bases between. There are 13 residues in the CDR3.

This clone was recorded only once. The chain joins TRBV11-2 to TRBJ2-2; 8 bases line up with TRBD1. Germline CDR1 and CDR2: SGHAT and FQNNGV. The CDR3 totals 15 residues. V lost 5 bases to trimming and J lost 4 bases; unmatched junction nucleotides: 6. The CDR3 spells CASSGDRMLTGELFF. CDR3 nucleotide sequence: TGTGCCAGCAGCGGGGACAGGATGCTCACCGGGGAGCTGTTTTTT. The variable domain in full, with the rest retrieved from reference TRBV11-2 and TRBJ2-2, is EAGVAQSPRYKIIEKRQSVAFWCNPISGHATLYWYQQILGQGPKLLIQFQNNGVVDDSQLPKDRFSAERLKGVDSTLKIQPAKLEDSAVYLCASSGDRMLTGELFFGEGSRLTVL.

This clone has only one observation. The rearrangement joins TRBV28 to TRBJ1-5; 10 bases line up with TRBD1. Germline trimming cut 6 bases from V and 14 bases from J; bases unmatched to any gene: 1. This CDR3 contains 10 residues. Germline V lookup: CDR1 MDHEN, CDR2 SYDVKM. CDR3 in DNA: TGTGCCAGCAGAGGGACAGGGGAGCATTTT. It is translated as CASRGTGEHF.

This sequence joins TRBV7-9 and TRBJ2-1; the D gene is possibly TRBD1 (6 bases). This CDR3 spans 15 amino acids. Germline CDR1 reads SEHNR; CDR2 reads FQNEAQ (reference sequence). V was cut by 4 bases and J by 6 bases, with 16 bases left in between. The CDR3 reads CASSYYQAQGNEQFF. The CDR3 coding sequence is TGTGCCAGCAGCTACTACCAGGCACAGGGCAATGAGCAGTTCTTC.

This chain links TRBV5-4 with TRBJ1-5; TRBD1 aligns across 10 bases. CDR1 and CDR2 (germline): SGHNT, YYREEE (reference sequence). V lost 4 bases and J lost 7; bases outside the gene matches: 5. CDR3 length equals 14 residues. CDR3: CASSPDRGQQPQHF. CDR3 in DNA: TGTGCCAGCAGCCCCGACAGGGGGCAACAGCCCCAGCATTTT. Using reference TRBV5-4 and TRBJ1-5 for the parts outside the CDR3, the full variable domain is ETGVTQSPTHLIKTRGQQVTLRCSSQSGHNTVSWYQQALGQGPQFIFQYYREEENGRGNFPPRFSGLQFPNYSSELNVNALELDDSALYLCASSPDRGQQPQHFGDGTRLSIL.

The chain is built from TRBV28 and TRBJ1-1, with D possibly being TRBD1 (6 bases). CDR1 is MDHEN, CDR2 SYDVKM, per germline. V gave up 5 bases and J gave up 11 bases, with 24 bases separating them. CDR3 length equals 15 residues. CDR3 in amino acids: CASSTHGQLANVAFF. The CDR3 DNA reads as TGTGCCAGCAGTACACATGGACAGTTGGCCAATGTGGCTTTCTTT. Based on the CDR3 plus reference TRBV28 and TRBJ1-1, the full variable domain is DVKVTQSSRYLVKRTGEKVFLECVQDMDHENMFWYRQDPGLGLRLIYFSYDVKMKEKGDIPEGYSVSREKKERFSLILESASTNQTSMYLCASSTHGQLANVAFFGQGTRLTVV.

This clone has a single count. Other DNA variants within this sample encode the same CDR3. V and J are TRBV5-1 and TRBJ2-1; D perhaps matches TRBD2 (5 bases). CDR1 is SGHRS, CDR2 YFSETQ, per germline. The CDR3 totals 12 residues. V lost 0 bases to trimming and J lost 8 bases, with 6 bases between them. This CDR3 reads CASSLVRDEQFF. The CDR3 DNA is TGCGCCAGCAGCTTGGTGAGGGATGAGCAGTTCTTC. Full variable domain (rest looked up from reference TRBV5-1 and TRBJ2-1): KAGVTQTPRYLIKTRGQQVTLSCSPISGHRSVSWYQQTPGQGLQFLFEYFSETQRNKGNFPGRFSGRQFSNSRSEMNVSTLELGDSALYLCASSLVRDEQFFGPGTRLTVL.

The V gene is TRBV7-2, the J gene TRBJ1-1, with TRBD1 identical over 7 bases. The CDR3 loop spans 13 amino acids. The V segment lost 4 bases and the J segment 3 bases; nucleotides outside the gene matches: 2. Germline V gene sequence: CDR1 SGHTA, CDR2 FQGNSA. CDR3 residues: CASSSQGDTEAFF. The CDR3 DNA reads TGTGCCAGCAGCTCGCAGGGGGACACTGAAGCTTTCTTT.

This chain joins TRBV5-1 and TRBJ2-3, with TRBD2 matching over 13 bases. The CDR3 has 17 amino acids. In germline, CDR1 is SGHRS, CDR2 YFSETQ. With 3 bases clipped from V and 0 bases from J, the junction kept 4 bases outside the gene matches. The CDR3 protein is CASSSGLAGPSTDTQYF. The CDR3 coding sequence is TGCGCCAGCAGCTCGGGACTAGCGGGACCTAGCACAGATACGCAGTATTTT.

The V call is TRBV4-3, the J call TRBJ2-2; 9 bases are shared with TRBD1. This CDR3 comprises 17 residues. CDR1 is LGHNA and CDR2 is YSLEER in the germline V gene. Losses at the gene ends were 0 bases for V and 4 bases for J; bases not matched to a gene: 6. CDR3 bases: TGCGCCAGCAGCCAAGATCTAAGGACAGGGGCCACCGGGGAGCTGTTTTTT. Protein product: CASSQDLRTGATGELFF.

V usage is TRBV28 and J usage is TRBJ1-5; D ambiguous. This CDR3 has 16 residues. The V end was cut by 3 bases, the J end by 0 bases, with 12 bases between. Germline CDR1 is MDHEN and CDR2 is SYDVKM. The CDR3 reads CASSLGSFYSNQPQHF. The CDR3 DNA reads as TGTGCCAGCAGTTTGGGGTCCTTCTATAGCAATCAGCCCCAGCATTTT.

V and J are TRBV5-1 and TRBJ2-4; D is tentatively TRBD1 or TRBD2 (5 bases each). This CDR3 region has 15 residues. The germline V gene encodes CDR1 SGHRS and CDR2 YFSETQ. The V and J ends lost 3 bases and 8 bases respectively, with 18 bases between them. CDR3 DNA sequence: TGCGCCAGCAGCTCGCCCGGGACCCCGAGTCACATTCAGTACTTC. Protein: CASSSPGTPSHIQYF.

The chain carries TRBV27 and TRBJ2-7, with D maybe TRBD1 (5 bases). V dropped 5 bases and J dropped 0 bases, with 8 bases sitting between them. The CDR3 has 13 amino acids. CDR1 and CDR2 (germline): MNHEY, SMNVEV (reference sequence). CDR3 bases: TGTGCCAGCAGTCAAGACAGCTCCTACGAGCAGTACTTC. It specifies CASSQDSSYEQYF.

This clone was recorded once. V gene TRBV28 combines with J gene TRBJ2-7, with 9 bases matching TRBD1. The CDR3 consists of 15 residues. The V gene end was trimmed by 8 bases and the J gene end by 3 bases; junction bases not matched to a gene: 11. Germline assignment: CDR1 MDHEN and CDR2 SYDVKM. In DNA form, the CDR3 reads TGTGCCAGCGGATCTCCGGGGGGACAGGGCTACGAGCAGTACTTC. It is translated as CASGSPGGQGYEQYF.

V and J are TRBV18 and TRBJ1-3; no clear D. The length of the CDR3 is 15 residues. V was shortened by 3 bases and J by 7 bases, with 16 bases between the two germline ends. Germline V gene lookup returns CDR1 KGHSH and CDR2 LQKENI. The CDR3: CASSPSFVASNTIYF. In DNA form, the CDR3 reads TGTGCCAGCTCACCGTCTTTCGTCGCTTCGAACACCATATATTTT.

This chain links TRBV7-9 with TRBJ2-1, with TRBD1 identical over 9 bases. V trimming: 1 base; J trimming: 7 bases; junction bases outside the gene matches: 8. The CDR3 covers 16 residues. Germline CDR1 reads SEHNR; CDR2 reads FQNEAQ (reference sequence). The chain's CDR3 is CASSLELQGARNEQFF. Here the CDR3 DNA reads TGTGCCAGCAGCTTAGAACTACAGGGGGCGCGGAATGAGCAGTTCTTC.

This clone was seen only once. The chain has TRBV7-8 and TRBJ1-4; D remains unclear. Trimming left V 1 base short and J 10 bases short, with 16 bases between. The CDR3 runs 15 residues. Germline V lookup: CDR1 SGHVS, CDR2 FQNEAQ. This CDR3 is CASSLVLSEAGKLFF. The CDR3 nucleotides are TGTGCCAGCAGCTTAGTACTCTCGGAGGCAGGAAAACTGTTTTTT.